One and the same sample provided the 25 T cell receptor beta chains below, sequenced in a study of blood T cell repertoires in COVID-19. The repertoire was sequenced with immunoSEQ multiplex PCR; TCRdb's copy has only in-frame clones and lacks some. The data hold about 48,000 clones, with over 75% observed a single time. Sequenced sample: peripheral blood. Receptors originate from a woman aged 55 to 70 with acute or convalescent COVID-19.

The rearrangement links TRBV5-1 to TRBJ2-7; D is perhaps TRBD1 (6 bases). V lost 3 bases to trimming and J lost 6 bases, with 10 bases between them. The CDR3 sequence is 12 residues long. Germline V gene data show CDR1 as SGHRS and CDR2 as YFSETQ. The CDR3 is CASSSQGSEQYF. As DNA, the CDR3 is TGCGCCAGCAGCTCACAGGGATCCGAGCAGTACTTC.

The chain uses TRBV30 and TRBJ1-6; TRBD1 matches at 9 bases. The germline CDR1 and CDR2 sequences are GTSNPN and SVGIG (reference sequence). V shed 7 bases, J shed 7 bases, and the junction held 5 bases outside the gene matches. CDR3 length equals 13 residues. CDR3 coding DNA: TGTGCCTTGGGGGGACAGGGAAATTCACCCCTCCACTTT. It codes for CALGGQGNSPLHF.

The V gene is TRBV13, the J gene TRBJ2-1, with 8 bases that match TRBD2. CDR1 is PRHDT and CDR2 is FYEKMQ in the germline V gene (reference sequence). J lost 7 bases, V lost 5 bases, and 10 bases had no gene match. The CDR3 has 15 residues. CDR3 DNA sequence: TGTGCCAGCAGCGCCCCGGGACTAGGGGGGAATGAGCAGTTCTTC. It encodes CASSAPGLGGNEQFF. Complete variable domain (other parts from reference TRBV13 and TRBJ2-1): AAGVIQSPRHLIKEKRETATLKCYPIPRHDTVYWYQQGPGQDPQFLISFYEKMQSDKGSIPDRFSAQQFSDYHSELNMSSLELGDSALYFCASSAPGLGGNEQFFGPGTRLTVL.

The chain uses TRBV7-2 and TRBJ2-5; TRBD1 might be the D (6 bases). V was pared by 2 bases and J by 4 bases, with 8 bases between. Per germline, CDR1 SGHTA and CDR2 FQGNSA. The CDR3 spans 13 residues. CDR3 region: CASSLLGGETQYF. CDR3 nucleotide sequence: TGTGCCAGCAGCTTATTAGGGGGAGAGACCCAGTACTTC.

The gene calls are TRBV7-9 and TRBJ2-5; TRBD1 matches 7 bases. The V and J ends lost 6 bases and 7 bases, in that order; junction bases with no gene match: 17. The CDR3 extends over 16 amino acids. Germline-derived CDR1 and CDR2 are SEHNR and FQNEAQ (reference sequence). Written as DNA, the CDR3 is TGTGCCAGCAGGGTCGGGACAGCTCATATCTCCGGGACCCAGTACTTC. Its protein product is CASRVGTAHISGTQYF. Supplemented by reference TRBV7-9 and TRBJ2-5, the full variable domain reads DTGVSQNPRHKITKRGQNVTFRCDPISEHNRLYWYRQTLGQGPEFLTYFQNEAQLEKSRLLSDRFSAERPKGSFSTLEIQRTEQGDSAMYLCASRVGTAHISGTQYFGPGTRLLVL.

The chain joins TRBV7-2 to TRBJ1-2; 7 bases match TRBD1. V lost 0 bases and J lost 10; bases outside the gene matches: 5. The CDR3 is 13 amino acids. The germline V gene has CDR1 SGHTA and CDR2 FQGNSA. CDR3 in DNA: TGTGCCAGCAGCTTAGCGTGGCAGGGGGACTACACCTTC. It is translated as CASSLAWQGDYTF.

The chain is built from TRBV5-5 and TRBJ1-3, with 8 bases identical to TRBD1. Per the germline V gene, CDR1 is SGHKS and CDR2 is YYEKEE (reference sequence). J was trimmed by 8 bases and V by 4 bases; bases with no gene match: 11. The CDR3 length is 15 residues. The CDR3 protein is CASSLRTGSGDTIYF. The CDR3 DNA is TGTGCCAGCAGCCTGCGGACAGGGTCAGGGGACACCATATATTTT.

This chain connects TRBV2 to TRBJ2-3, with TRBD1 matching over 9 bases. After removal of 10 bases from V and 1 base from J, the junction contained 6 bases not matched to a gene. Germline assignment: CDR1 SNHLY and CDR2 FYNNEI. The CDR3 runs to 14 residues. For the CDR3, the DNA is TGTGCCAATAAGCGGGACAGGGGCACAGATACGCAGTATTTT. It translates to CANKRDRGTDTQYF.

V is TRBV6-5 and J is TRBJ2-1; 11 nucleotides match TRBD2. Germline-derived CDR1 and CDR2 are MNHEY and SVGAGI. The V and J ends lost 5 bases and 8 bases, in that order; junction bases with no gene match: 8. CDR3 length equals 15 residues. The CDR3 nucleotides read TGTGCCAGCAGTCGCTTAACTAGCGGGGGCGATGAGCAGTTCTTC. Protein: CASSRLTSGGDEQFF.

This rearrangement joins TRBV21-1 to TRBJ2-3; TRBD2 is the table's D call, not checked against the DNA. TRBV21-1 is a documented pseudogene. The CDR3 loop spans 15 amino acids. CDR3 sequence (DNA): TGTGCCAGCAGCAAATTTAGCGGGACCACAGATACGCAGTATTTT. This sequence encodes CASSKFSGTTDTQYF.

The rearrangement uses TRBV15 and TRBJ2-7; D possibly corresponds to TRBD2 (5 bases). The germline gives CDR1 LNHNV, CDR2 YYDKDF (reference sequence). The CDR3 has 14 residues. V was pared by 3 bases and J by 2 bases, with 11 bases between. The CDR3 here is CATSRMLAPYEQYF. The CDR3 coding sequence is TGTGCCACCAGCAGGATGCTAGCCCCCTACGAGCAGTACTTC.

The chain is built from TRBV11-2 and TRBJ2-3; tentative D call: TRBD2 (6 bases). CDR3 length: 18 amino acids. Germline CDR1 SGHAT, CDR2 FQNNGV. Trimming cost V 0 bases and J 4 bases, with 20 bases left between them. CDR3 DNA sequence: TGTGCCAGCAGCTTAGATCGGCCCGGGGCCGGAGGGGCAGATACGCAGTATTTT. Translated, it gives CASSLDRPGAGGADTQYF.

This chain joins TRBV14 and TRBJ2-7, with D hard to call. The CDR3 contains 15 residues. The germline V and J ends were trimmed by 0 bases and 0 bases, with 9 bases remaining between them. From germline, CDR1 is SGHDN and CDR2 FVKESK. CDR3: CASSQDVRFSYEQYF. Written as DNA, the CDR3 is TGTGCCAGCAGCCAAGATGTCAGGTTCTCCTACGAGCAGTACTTC.

This chain uses TRBV2 with TRBJ1-1; 8 bases fit TRBD1. V shed 3 bases, J shed 13 bases, and the junction held 4 bases outside the gene matches. The germline V gene encodes CDR1 SNHLY and CDR2 FYNNEI. CDR3 length: 11 residues. This CDR3 reads CASSEGQVNFF. CDR3 coding DNA: TGTGCCAGCAGTGAGGGACAGGTAAATTTCTTT.

About this clone itself: Other DNA sequences in the sample encode the same CDR3. The chain recombines TRBV7-9 with TRBJ1-2; D is unresolved. The CDR3 length is 12 residues. In germline, CDR1 is SEHNR, CDR2 FQNEAQ (reference sequence). With 4 bases removed from V and 3 bases from J, the gap between germline ends came to 6 bases. CDR3 nucleotides: TGTGCCAGCAGCTGGACTGACTATGGCTACACCTTC. Translating it yields CASSWTDYGYTF. The full variable domain, completed using reference TRBV7-9 and TRBJ1-2, is DTGVSQNPRHKITKRGQNVTFRCDPISEHNRLYWYRQTLGQGPEFLTYFQNEAQLEKSRLLSDRFSAERPKGSFSTLEIQRTEQGDSAMYLCASSWTDYGYTFGSGTRLTVV.

The table lists this clone with a few counts. The CDR3 bases are TGTGCCAGCAGCTTCCGGGGAGCGCAGTACTTC. This codes for CASSFRGAQYF. The chain couples TRBV6-5 to TRBJ2-7, with D possibly being TRBD2 (5 bases). The length of the CDR3 is 11 residues. Germline V gene data show CDR1 as MNHEY and CDR2 as SVGAGI. The ends were cut back, 6 bases at V and 9 bases at J, with 12 bases in the middle.

This chain joins TRBV9 and TRBJ1-1; D is unresolved. Germline lookup yields CDR1 SGDLS and CDR2 YYNGEE. CDR3 size: 14 residues. Trimming shortened V by 1 base and J by 0 bases, and 7 bases separated the two germline ends. CDR3 in amino acids: CASSVTDMNTEAFF. The DNA for the CDR3 is TGTGCCAGCAGCGTAACAGATATGAACACTGAAGCTTTCTTT.

This rearrangement joins TRBV10-3 to TRBJ1-3; D ambiguous. Looked up from germline, CDR1 is ENHRY and CDR2 is SYGVKD. The CDR3 is 13 residues long. The V gene lost 4 bases and the J gene lost 5 bases, with 9 bases spanning the gap. CDR3 bases: TGTGCCATCAGTGGACTAGATCGAAACACCATATATTTT. Translated, it gives CAISGLDRNTIYF.

The gene calls are TRBV11-1 and TRBJ1-1, with D possibly being TRBD1 (6 bases). CDR3 length: 14 amino acids. Germline assignment: CDR1 SGHAT and CDR2 FQDESV (reference sequence). Trimming pared 3 bases from V and 0 bases from J, leaving 8 bases between. The CDR3 loop reads CASSLTGMNTEAFF. The CDR3 DNA reads as TGTGCCAGCAGCTTGACAGGTATGAACACTGAAGCTTTCTTT.

The CDR3 spells CASRRDRGDNSPLHF. CDR3 DNA: TGTGCCAGCCGTAGGGACAGGGGAGATAATTCACCCCTCCACTTT. The chain has TRBV6-5 and TRBJ1-6; 10 positions agree with TRBD1. Germline V gene lookup returns CDR1 MNHEY and CDR2 SVGAGI. V lost 8 bases and J lost 5; bases outside the gene matches: 6. This CDR3 is built from 15 residues.

The J gene is TRBJ1-5, the V gene TRBV5-1, with D hard to call. Per the germline V gene, CDR1 is SGHRS and CDR2 is YFSETQ. The V end was cut by 2 bases, the J end by 3 bases, with 9 bases between. The CDR3 totals 14 residues. CDR3 sequence reads: CASSFEGYNQPQHF. The DNA of the CDR3 is TGCGCCAGCAGCTTCGAGGGCTACAATCAGCCCCAGCATTTT. Complete variable domain (other parts from reference TRBV5-1 and TRBJ1-5): KAGVTQTPRYLIKTRGQQVTLSCSPISGHRSVSWYQQTPGQGLQFLFEYFSETQRNKGNFPGRFSGRQFSNSRSEMNVSTLELGDSALYLCASSFEGYNQPQHFGDGTRLSIL.

The gene calls are TRBV6-5 and TRBJ2-5; a weak D match, TRBD1 (7 bases). Germline loops: CDR1 MNHEY, CDR2 SVGAGI. The V end was cut by 2 bases, the J end by 1 base, with 14 bases between. This CDR3 is built from 16 residues. As DNA, the CDR3 is TGTGCCAGCAGTTACGGGGGGACAGTGGTCCAAGAGACCCAGTACTTC. This sequence encodes CASSYGGTVVQETQYF.

V is TRBV19 and J is TRBJ2-1; a possible D gene is TRBD1 (6 bases). The CDR3 sequence is 13 residues long. V gave up 5 bases and J gave up 6 bases, with 11 bases separating them. Germline V gene lookup returns CDR1 LNHDA and CDR2 SQIVND (reference sequence). The CDR3: CASSASRGNEQFF. The DNA for the CDR3 is TGTGCCAGTAGTGCCTCCAGGGGCAATGAGCAGTTCTTC.

The chain couples TRBV2 to TRBJ2-5; TRBD2 might be the D (5 bases). The CDR3 is 13 amino acids. Between the trimmed V and J ends, which lost 3 bases and 5 bases, there was a span of 10 bases. Germline V gives CDR1 SNHLY, CDR2 FYNNEI. This CDR3 is CASSDGVGETQYF. CDR3 coding DNA: TGTGCCAGCAGTGACGGGGTGGGGGAGACCCAGTACTTC.

This rearrangement joins TRBV5-6 to TRBJ1-2; maybe TRBD1 (5 bases). There are 14 residues in the CDR3. With 0 bases removed from V and 4 bases from J, the gap between germline ends came to 10 bases. The germline gives CDR1 SGHDT, CDR2 YYEEEE. The CDR3 nucleotides read TGTGCCAGCAGCTTGGTGGGCAGGGTCTATGGCTACACCTTC. Its protein is CASSLVGRVYGYTF.